This T cell receptor beta chain was recorded in a study of blood T cells in healthy people across ages. Study outcomes and limitations: With donor CMV status unknown, expanded clonotype changes were possibly confounded.

A second PCR, run for roughly 7 to 12 cycles, used a sample-barcoded 5' primer plus a J-beta primer mix. Via MiXCR, TCRdb re-called the 5' RACE reads, giving one row per CDR3 protein. The sample consists of 1.8 million or so distinct CDR3 sequences, 35% to 50% of them appearing once. The CDR3 has 13 amino acids. Germline V lookup: CDR1 SGHTA, CDR2 FQGNSA. The V end lost 8 bases, the J end lost 5 bases, and 13 bases lay between the germline ends. To note about this clonotype: What it recognizes is unknown.

J is TRBJ2-1 and V is TRBV7-2; D remains unclear. Sequencing input: blood. The TCR comes from a human donor in good health. CDR3 coding DNA: TGTGCCAGCGGCAATGGCAGAAACAATGAGCAGTTCTTC. It codes for CASGNGRNNEQFF.